The clone carrying this T cell receptor (beta chain) has a single count. The record originates from a study of control samples from healthy donors and cancer patients. Sequencing used immunoSEQ multiplex PCR; TCRdb keeps in-frame clones, though not all of them. This table holds around 70,000 clones, 65% to 85% found once. V was shortened by 9 bases and J by 0 bases, with 9 bases between the two germline ends. This CDR3 contains 13 residues. The germline gives CDR1 ENHRY, CDR2 SYGVKD. The clonotype was recovered from a man aged 55-75 years in good health. The chain combines TRBV10-3 with TRBJ1-3; D unresolved. The sequenced material came from blood. The CDR3 DNA reads TGTGCCATTCGATGGAGCTCTGGAAACACCATATATTTT. It yields the protein CAIRWSSGNTIYF.